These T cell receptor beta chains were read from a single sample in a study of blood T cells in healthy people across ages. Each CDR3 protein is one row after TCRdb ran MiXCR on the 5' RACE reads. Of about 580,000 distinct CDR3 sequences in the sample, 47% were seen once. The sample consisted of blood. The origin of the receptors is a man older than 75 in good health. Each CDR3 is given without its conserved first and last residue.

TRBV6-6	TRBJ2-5	ASRLAKGSGGVEQY
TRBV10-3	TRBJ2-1	AISESGQGAGEQF
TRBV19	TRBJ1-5	ASSIEGKNQPQH
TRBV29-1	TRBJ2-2	SVEGDSPDTGELF
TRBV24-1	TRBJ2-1	ATSDSSGEAPYNEQF
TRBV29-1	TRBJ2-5	SVGSLAGGSETQY
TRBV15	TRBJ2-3	ATSRGSDTQY
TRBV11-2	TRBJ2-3	ASSFQGLAGSTDTQY
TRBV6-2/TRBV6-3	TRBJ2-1	ASSRASGSRGEQF
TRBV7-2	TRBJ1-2	ASSPPGRSGYGYT
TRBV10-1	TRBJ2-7	ASSRTEPPYEQY
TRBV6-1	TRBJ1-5	ASNDRDQNQPQH
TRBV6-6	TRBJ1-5	ASGGSAGPQH
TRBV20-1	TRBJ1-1	SVPGGISTEAF
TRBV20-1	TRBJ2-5	SAGESLAGVRETQY